One sample yielded the 10 T cell receptor beta chains listed below, sequenced in a study of cytomegalovirus exposure and HLA in healthy donors. Profiled with immunoSEQ multiplex PCR; TCRdb holds only in-frame clones, not every one. Of 60,000 to 75,000 clones listed, roughly 94% are singletons. Sample: PBMCs. These receptors originate from a woman younger than 30 in good health and CMV-seropositive.

V and J are TRBV7-9 and TRBJ1-1; a weak D match, TRBD1 (5 bases). Germline V lookup: CDR1 SEHNR, CDR2 FQNEAQ (reference sequence). V was trimmed by 3 bases and J by 0 bases, leaving 8 bases between them. There are 14 residues in the CDR3. This chain's CDR3 is CASSFGGLNTEAFF. CDR3 bases: TGTGCCAGCAGCTTCGGGGGATTGAACACTGAAGCTTTCTTT.

The genes are TRBV9 and TRBJ2-1; D might be TRBD2 (6 bases). The germline CDR1 and CDR2 sequences are SGDLS and YYNGEE. The CDR3 runs 16 residues. Trimming pared 3 bases from V and 0 bases from J, leaving 13 bases between. The CDR3 DNA is TGTGCCAGCAGCGAATTGGCGGGGATCTCCTACAATGAGCAGTTCTTC. It is translated as CASSELAGISYNEQFF.

This clone was found once. V usage is TRBV28 and J usage is TRBJ2-2; 12 bases are a match to TRBD2. The germline CDR1 and CDR2 sequences are MDHEN and SYDVKM. Germline trimming cut 5 bases from V and 9 bases from J; bases unmatched to any gene: 7. The CDR3 covers 15 residues. The CDR3 loop is CASSNLAGGPWELFF. The CDR3 nucleotides are TGTGCCAGCAGTAACCTAGCGGGAGGGCCATGGGAGCTGTTTTTT.

The rearrangement links TRBV29-1 to TRBJ2-5; D possibly corresponds to TRBD2 (5 bases). With 1 base removed from V and 2 bases from J, the gap between germline ends came to 11 bases. Germline-derived CDR1 and CDR2 are SQVTM and ANQGSEA. This CDR3 spans 14 amino acids. The CDR3 here is CSVEGPGWQETQYF. In DNA, the CDR3 is TGCAGCGTTGAAGGTCCGGGGTGGCAAGAGACCCAGTACTTC.

This clone is classed as medium-sized. CDR3 amino acids: CSVDNTMNTEAFF. In DNA, the CDR3 is TGCAGCGTTGATAACACCATGAACACTGAAGCTTTCTTT. The chain has TRBV29-1 and TRBJ1-1; no firm D call. Germline CDR1 and CDR2: SQVTM and ANQGSEA. Trimming cost V 3 bases and J 0 bases, with 8 bases left between them. The CDR3 length is 13 residues.

V gene TRBV12-5 combines with J gene TRBJ2-5; TRBD2 might be the D (5 bases). The CDR3 runs to 13 residues. V was trimmed by 1 base and J by 7 bases, leaving 10 bases between them. From germline, CDR1 is LGHNT and CDR2 FRNRAP. The CDR3 region has the DNA TGTGCTAGTGGTTTGGACGGGGTGGGGACCCAGTACTTC. Protein product: CASGLDGVGTQYF. Full variable domain (rest looked up from reference TRBV12-5 and TRBJ2-5): DARVTQTPRHKVTEMGQEVTMRCQPILGHNTVFWYRQTMMQGLELLAYFRNRAPLDDSGMPKDRFSAEMPDATLATLKIQPSEPRDSAVYFCASGLDGVGTQYFGPGTRLLVL.

The chain recombines TRBV27 with TRBJ2-3, with 10 bases matching TRBD2. Germline V lookup: CDR1 MNHEY, CDR2 SMNVEV (reference sequence). J was trimmed by 1 base and V by 4 bases; bases with no gene match: 2. The CDR3 has 15 amino acids. The CDR3 nucleotides read TGTGCCAGCAGTTCTAGCGGGAGAGGCACAGATACGCAGTATTTT. It codes for CASSSSGRGTDTQYF.

The rearrangement links TRBV7-3 to TRBJ1-1; 7 bases are shared with TRBD1. The CDR3 covers 13 residues. Per germline, CDR1 SGHTA and CDR2 FQGTGA. J was trimmed by 5 bases and V by 0 bases; bases with no gene match: 0. Here the CDR3 DNA reads TGTGCCAGCAGCTTAACGACAGGGACTGAAGCTTTCTTT. This sequence encodes CASSLTTGTEAFF.

The count of this clone is one. This chain links TRBV2 with TRBJ2-5; 10 bases match TRBD2. The CDR3 has 16 residues. V was pared by 3 bases and J by 5 bases, with 9 bases of the junction left unmatched. The germline V gene encodes CDR1 SNHLY and CDR2 FYNNEI. CDR3 sequence reads: CASSDEREGLFETQYF. CDR3 sequence (DNA): TGTGCCAGCAGTGACGAGCGGGAGGGCCTTTTTGAGACCCAGTACTTC.

The chain joins TRBV30 to TRBJ1-2, with D possibly TRBD1 on 5 matching bases. Germline V gene sequence: CDR1 GTSNPN, CDR2 SVGIG (reference sequence). The V gene lost 1 base and the J gene lost 4 bases, with 13 bases spanning the gap. CDR3 length: 14 residues. The CDR3 here is CAWSDFHRLYGYTF. Here the CDR3 DNA reads TGTGCCTGGAGTGACTTCCACAGGCTCTATGGCTACACCTTC.